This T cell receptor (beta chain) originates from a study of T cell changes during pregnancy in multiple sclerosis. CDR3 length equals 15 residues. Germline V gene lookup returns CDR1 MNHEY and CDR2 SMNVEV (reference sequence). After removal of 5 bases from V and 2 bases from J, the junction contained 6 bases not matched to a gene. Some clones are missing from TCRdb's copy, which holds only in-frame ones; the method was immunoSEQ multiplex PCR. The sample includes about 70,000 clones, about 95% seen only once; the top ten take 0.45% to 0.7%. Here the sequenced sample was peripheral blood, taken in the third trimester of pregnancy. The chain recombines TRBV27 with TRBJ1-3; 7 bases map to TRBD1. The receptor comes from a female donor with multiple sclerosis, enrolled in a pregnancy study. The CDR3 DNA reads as TGTGCCAGCAGTCCATATCAGGGGGCTGGAAACACCATATATTTT. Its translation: CASSPYQGAGNTIYF.